This note documents a single T cell receptor beta chain sequence. Its binding antigen is unknown. No base-level quality is on record; no much larger clone is a single base apart. The collaborating institutions used their own protocols to collect whole blood in K2EDTA tubes. For TCRbeta analysis, collaborators shipped samples as frozen whole blood, isolated PBMCs, or DNA extracted from either of those sample types. The data originate from a study of blood T cell repertoires in COVID-19 (dated by TCRdb to between 2020 and 2021). Regarding the study in general: The collaborator samples originated in the United States, Italy and Spain and spanned the acute and convalescent phases of COVID-19. The repertoires were released in a freely available public database intended as a resource for research on the immune response to SARS-CoV-2. The sample metadata nearly always contained a de-identified subject ID, COVID-19 status, age in years and sex. The prospective study material was composed of cDNA or gDNA derived from T cells, B-cell-depleted T cells, or PBMCs. Subjects who had been exposed to COVID-19, were actively infected with it, or had recovered from it provided the deeply sampled blood TCRbeta repertoires that made up the dataset. Samples came from the ongoing ImmuneRACE study (first 160 participants) plus 1,254 subjects from 6 global collaborators. Where available, HLA class I and class II types were taken from metadata supplied by the sample provider and were not determined by assay-based typing. What the authors observed across the whole study: The amount of clinical and demographic metadata varied by source and participant and was provided uncurated.

Between the V and J ends, shortened by 5 bases and 3 bases respectively, the junction contains 13 bases. CDR1 and CDR2, looked up from the germline V gene, are ENHRY and SYGVKD. Taken from cysteine to phenylalanine, the CDR3 has 14 residues. The entry retains the CDR3 DNA only, 42 bases that are in frame from base 1. TCRbeta CDR3 regions were amplified from genomic DNA using the immunoSEQ Assay, a bias-controlled multiplex PCR. The paper's data handling went like this. Within the assay, amplification of reference gene primers was used to estimate how many nucleated cells each sample contained. To quantify the absolute abundance of each unique TCRbeta CDR3 rearrangement, sequence reads were collapsed and filtered. Productive Simpson clonality was computed per sample as the square root of Simpson's diversity index over productive rearrangements. The table was pulled from immuneACCESS by TCRdb, which kept in-frame rearrangements only. Such tables lose some clones; where checked, under half of the loss comes from unresolved V genes, and the rest has no known cause. V, J and clone size are taken as reported in that table, and D and trimming were inferred from the DNA itself. For this sample there are 50,000 to 70,000 clones; about 79% appear just once. The ten largest clonotypes hold more than 5% of the sample.

This clonotype was obtained from a woman aged 60-75 years with acute or convalescent COVID-19. Material for sequencing was peripheral blood. This sequence uses TRBV10-3 and TRBJ1-1; the D gene is perhaps TRBD1, on 5 matching bases. The CDR3 reads as follows: CAISPRAADTEAFF. The DNA reads as follows: TGTGCCATCAGTCCCAGGGCCGCGGACACTGAAGCTTTCTTT.